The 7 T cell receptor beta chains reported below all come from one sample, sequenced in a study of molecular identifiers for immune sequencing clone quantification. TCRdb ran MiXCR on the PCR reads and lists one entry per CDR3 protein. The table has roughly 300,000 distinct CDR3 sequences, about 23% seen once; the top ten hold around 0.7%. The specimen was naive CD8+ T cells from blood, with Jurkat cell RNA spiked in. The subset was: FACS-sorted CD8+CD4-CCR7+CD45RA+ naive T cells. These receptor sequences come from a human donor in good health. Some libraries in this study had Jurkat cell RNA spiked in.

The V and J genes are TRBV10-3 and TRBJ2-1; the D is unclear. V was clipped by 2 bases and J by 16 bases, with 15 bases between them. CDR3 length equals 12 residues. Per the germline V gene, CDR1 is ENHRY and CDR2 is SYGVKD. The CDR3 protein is CAISEEKVAGFF. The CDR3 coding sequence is TGTGCCATCAGTGAGGAGAAGGTGGCTGGCTTCTTC.

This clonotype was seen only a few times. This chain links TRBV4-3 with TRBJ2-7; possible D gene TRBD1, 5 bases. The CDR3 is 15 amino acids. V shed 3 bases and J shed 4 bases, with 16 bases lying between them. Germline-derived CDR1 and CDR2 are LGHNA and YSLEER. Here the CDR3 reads CASSQSSSRVYEQYF. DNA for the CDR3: TGCGCCAGCAGCCAGAGTTCGAGCAGGGTGTACGAGCAGTACTTC.

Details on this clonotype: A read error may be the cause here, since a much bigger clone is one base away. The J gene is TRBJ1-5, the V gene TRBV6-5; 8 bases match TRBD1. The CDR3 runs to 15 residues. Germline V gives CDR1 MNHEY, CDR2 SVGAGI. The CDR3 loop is CACSRGQGGNQPQHF. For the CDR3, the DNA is TGTGCCTGCAGTCGAGGACAGGGTGGCAATCAGCCCCAGCATTTT.

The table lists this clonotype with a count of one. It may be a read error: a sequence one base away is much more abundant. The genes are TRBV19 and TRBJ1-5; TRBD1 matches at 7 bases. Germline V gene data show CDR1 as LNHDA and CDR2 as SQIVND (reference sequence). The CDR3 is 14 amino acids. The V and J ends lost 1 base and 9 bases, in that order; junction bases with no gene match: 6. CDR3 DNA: TGTGCCAGTAGTATAGGAACAGGGGAGCGGCCCCAGCATTTT. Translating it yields CASSIGTGERPQHF.

CDR3 coding DNA: TGTGCCAGCAGCTCTCTCTCCGGAGCCGGGGGGTATGGCTACACCTTC. Amino acid sequence: CASSSLSGAGGYGYTF. The rearrangement uses TRBV7-9 and TRBJ1-2, with a possible D match to TRBD1 (5 bases). The CDR3 consists of 16 residues. The V and J ends lost 4 bases and 5 bases respectively, with 20 bases between them. Germline values: CDR1 SEHNR, CDR2 FQNEAQ (reference sequence).

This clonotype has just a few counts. CDR3 DNA: TGTGCCAGCAGCCCCGGGAGGAACAGCGAGCAGTACTTC. This gives the protein CASSPGRNSEQYF. The chain joins TRBV3-1 to TRBJ2-7; 7 nucleotides match TRBD2. Germline V gene lookup returns CDR1 LGHDT and CDR2 YNNKEL (reference sequence). The CDR3 has 13 amino acids. Unmatched junction bases numbered 6, after V lost 4 bases and J lost 6 bases.

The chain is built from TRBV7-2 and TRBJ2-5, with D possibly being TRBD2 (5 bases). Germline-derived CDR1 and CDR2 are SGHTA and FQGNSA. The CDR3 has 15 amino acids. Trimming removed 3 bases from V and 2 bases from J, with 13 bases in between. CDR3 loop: CASSFYGGWQETQYF. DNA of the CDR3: TGTGCCAGCAGCTTCTATGGCGGGTGGCAAGAGACCCAGTACTTC.